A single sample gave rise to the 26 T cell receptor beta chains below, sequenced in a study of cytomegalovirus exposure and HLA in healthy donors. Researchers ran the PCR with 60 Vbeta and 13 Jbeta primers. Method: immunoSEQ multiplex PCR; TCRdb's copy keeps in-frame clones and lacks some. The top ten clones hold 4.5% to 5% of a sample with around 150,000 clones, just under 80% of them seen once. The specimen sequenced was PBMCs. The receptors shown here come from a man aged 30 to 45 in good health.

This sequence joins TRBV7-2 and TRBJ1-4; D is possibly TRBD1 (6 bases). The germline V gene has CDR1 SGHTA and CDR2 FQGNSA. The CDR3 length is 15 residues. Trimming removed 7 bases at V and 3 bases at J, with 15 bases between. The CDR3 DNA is TGTGCCAGCACCACGGGGGGCGCGGCTAATGAAAAACTGTTTTTT. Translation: CASTTGGAANEKLFF.

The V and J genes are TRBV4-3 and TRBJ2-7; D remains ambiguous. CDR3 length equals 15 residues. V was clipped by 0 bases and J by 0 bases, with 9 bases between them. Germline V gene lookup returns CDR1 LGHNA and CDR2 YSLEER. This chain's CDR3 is CASSQEGRYSYEQYF. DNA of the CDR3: TGCGCCAGCAGCCAAGAGGGCCGGTACTCCTACGAGCAGTACTTC.

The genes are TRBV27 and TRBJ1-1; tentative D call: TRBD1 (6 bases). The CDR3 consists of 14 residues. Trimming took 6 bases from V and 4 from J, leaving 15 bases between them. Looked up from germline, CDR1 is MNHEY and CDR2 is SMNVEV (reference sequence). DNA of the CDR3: TGTGCCAGCAGGTCAGACAGGCGGGCCACTGAAGCTTTCTTT. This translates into CASRSDRRATEAFF.

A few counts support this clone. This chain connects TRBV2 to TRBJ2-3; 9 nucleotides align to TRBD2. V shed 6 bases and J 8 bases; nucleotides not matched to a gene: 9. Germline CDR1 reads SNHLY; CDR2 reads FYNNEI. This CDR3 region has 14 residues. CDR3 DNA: TGTGCCAGCAGAACGACTAGCGGCCTGGGTACGCAGTATTTT. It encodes CASRTTSGLGTQYF.

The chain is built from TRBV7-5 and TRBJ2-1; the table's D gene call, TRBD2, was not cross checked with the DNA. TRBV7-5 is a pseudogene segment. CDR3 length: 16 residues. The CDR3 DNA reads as TGTGTCAGGCCCACCGGACTAGCGGCGCTCAACGGGGAGCAGTTCTTC. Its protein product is CVRPTGLAALNGEQFF.

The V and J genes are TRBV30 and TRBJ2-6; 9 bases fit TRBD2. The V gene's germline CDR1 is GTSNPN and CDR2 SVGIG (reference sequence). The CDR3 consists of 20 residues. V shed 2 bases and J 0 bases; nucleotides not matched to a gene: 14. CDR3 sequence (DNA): TGTGCCTGGAGTCCGCCCCCCGGGCGGGAGGGCCCCTCTGGGGCCAACGTCCTGACTTTC. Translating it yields CAWSPPPGREGPSGANVLTF.

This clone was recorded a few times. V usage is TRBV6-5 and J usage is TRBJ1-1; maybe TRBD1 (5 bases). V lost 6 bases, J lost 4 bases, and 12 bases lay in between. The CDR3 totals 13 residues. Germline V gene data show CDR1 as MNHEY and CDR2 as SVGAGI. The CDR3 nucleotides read TGTGCCAGCAGAGAACAGGAAGGCACTGAAGCTTTCTTT. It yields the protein CASREQEGTEAFF.

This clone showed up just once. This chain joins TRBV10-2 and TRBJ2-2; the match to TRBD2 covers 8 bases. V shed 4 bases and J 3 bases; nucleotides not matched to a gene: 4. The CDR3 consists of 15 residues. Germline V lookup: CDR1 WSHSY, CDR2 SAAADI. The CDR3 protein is CASSVSGTYTGELFF. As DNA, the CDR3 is TGCGCCAGCAGTGTTAGCGGGACCTACACCGGGGAGCTGTTTTTT.

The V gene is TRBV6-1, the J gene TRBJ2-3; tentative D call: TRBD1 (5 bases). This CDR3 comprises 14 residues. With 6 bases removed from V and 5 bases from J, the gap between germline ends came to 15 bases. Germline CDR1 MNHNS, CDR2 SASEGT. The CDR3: CASRGRGFIDTQYF. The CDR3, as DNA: TGTGCCAGCAGGGGTAGGGGTTTTATAGATACGCAGTATTTT.

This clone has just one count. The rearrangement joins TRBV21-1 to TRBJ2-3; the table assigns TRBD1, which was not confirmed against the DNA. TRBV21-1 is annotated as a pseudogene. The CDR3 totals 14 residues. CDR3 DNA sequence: TGTGCCAGCACCTCAGGGGGATTCACAGATACGCAGTATTTT. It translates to CASTSGGFTDTQYF.

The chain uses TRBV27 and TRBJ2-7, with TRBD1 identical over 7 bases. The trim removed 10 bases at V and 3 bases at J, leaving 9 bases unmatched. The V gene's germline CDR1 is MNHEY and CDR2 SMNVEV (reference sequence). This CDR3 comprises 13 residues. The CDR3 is CATPGQRNYEQYF. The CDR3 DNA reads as TGTGCCACCCCGGGACAGAGAAACTACGAGCAGTACTTC.

The CDR3 nucleotides read TGTGCCAGTACCCATCTAGCGGGAGAGGGTGCAGATACGCAGTATTTT. Its translation: CASTHLAGEGADTQYF. This chain uses TRBV19 with TRBJ2-3; TRBD2 agrees at 10 bases. Trimming cost V 7 bases and J 4 bases; bases outside gene matches: 11. From germline, CDR1 is LNHDA and CDR2 SQIVND (reference sequence). The CDR3 contains 16 residues.

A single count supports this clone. As DNA, the CDR3 is TGTGCCAGCAGCTTGGCCCGACTAAGCGGGAGAGCCGAGCAGTTCTTC. It codes for CASSLARLSGRAEQFF. This chain links TRBV5-4 with TRBJ2-1, with 8 positions matching TRBD2. Germline CDR1 SGHNT, CDR2 YYREEE (reference sequence). The CDR3 has 16 residues. With 0 bases clipped from V and 10 bases from J, the junction kept 12 bases outside the gene matches.

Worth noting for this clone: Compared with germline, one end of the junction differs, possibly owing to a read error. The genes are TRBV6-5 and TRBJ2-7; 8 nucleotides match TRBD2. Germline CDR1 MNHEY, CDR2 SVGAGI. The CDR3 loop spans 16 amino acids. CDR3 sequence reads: CASSYSTISGKYEQSF. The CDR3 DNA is TGTGCCAGCAGTTACTCTACGATTAGCGGGAAATACGAGCAGTCCTTC.

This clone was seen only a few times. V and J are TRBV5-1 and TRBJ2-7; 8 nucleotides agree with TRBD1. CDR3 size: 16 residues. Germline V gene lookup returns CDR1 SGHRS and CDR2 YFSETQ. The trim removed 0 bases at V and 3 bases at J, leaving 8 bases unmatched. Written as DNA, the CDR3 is TGCGCCAGCAGCTTGGCCTGGGGACAGGCTATCTACGAGCAGTACTTC. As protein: CASSLAWGQAIYEQYF. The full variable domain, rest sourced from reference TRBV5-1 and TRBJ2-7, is KAGVTQTPRYLIKTRGQQVTLSCSPISGHRSVSWYQQTPGQGLQFLFEYFSETQRNKGNFPGRFSGRQFSNSRSEMNVSTLELGDSALYLCASSLAWGQAIYEQYFGPGTRLTVT.

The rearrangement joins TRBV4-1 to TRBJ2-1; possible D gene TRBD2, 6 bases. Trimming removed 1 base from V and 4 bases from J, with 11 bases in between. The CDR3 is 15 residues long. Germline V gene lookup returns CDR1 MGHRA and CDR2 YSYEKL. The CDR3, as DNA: TGCGCCAGCAGCCAAGTCGGGAGAGCGTACAATGAGCAGTTCTTC. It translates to CASSQVGRAYNEQFF.

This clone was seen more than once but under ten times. DNA for the CDR3: TGTGCCAGCAGTTTCACCCAGGGAAACGGAAACACCATATATTTT. It encodes CASSFTQGNGNTIYF. The chain carries TRBV6-6 and TRBJ1-3; D might be TRBD1 (5 bases). With 4 bases removed from V and 4 bases from J, the gap between germline ends came to 14 bases. Germline loops: CDR1 MNHNY, CDR2 SVGAGI (reference sequence). The CDR3 has 15 amino acids.

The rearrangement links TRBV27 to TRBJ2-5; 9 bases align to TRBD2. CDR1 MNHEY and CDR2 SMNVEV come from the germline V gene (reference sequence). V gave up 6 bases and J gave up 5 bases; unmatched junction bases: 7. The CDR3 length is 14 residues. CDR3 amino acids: CASSPLAGWETQYF. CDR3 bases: TGTGCCAGCAGCCCCCTAGCGGGATGGGAGACCCAGTACTTC.

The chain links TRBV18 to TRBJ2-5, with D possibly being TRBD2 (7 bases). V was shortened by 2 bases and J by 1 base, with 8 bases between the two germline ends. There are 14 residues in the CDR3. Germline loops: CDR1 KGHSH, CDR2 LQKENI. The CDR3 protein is CASSPRGGQETQYF. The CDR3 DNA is TGTGCCAGCTCACCAAGGGGGGGCCAAGAGACCCAGTACTTC. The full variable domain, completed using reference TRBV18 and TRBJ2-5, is NAGVMQNPRHLVRRRGQEARLRCSPMKGHSHVYWYRQLPEEGLKFMVYLQKENIIDESGMPKERFSAEFPKEGPSILRIQQVVRGDSAAYFCASSPRGGQETQYFGPGTRLLVL.

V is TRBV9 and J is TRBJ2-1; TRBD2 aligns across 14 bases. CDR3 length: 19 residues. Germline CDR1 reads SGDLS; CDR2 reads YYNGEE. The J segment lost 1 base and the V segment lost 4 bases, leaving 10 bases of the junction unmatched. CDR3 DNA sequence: TGTGCCAGCAGCCCATCGGGACTAGCGGGAGCTGAATCCTACAATGAGCAGTTCTTC. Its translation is CASSPSGLAGAESYNEQFF.

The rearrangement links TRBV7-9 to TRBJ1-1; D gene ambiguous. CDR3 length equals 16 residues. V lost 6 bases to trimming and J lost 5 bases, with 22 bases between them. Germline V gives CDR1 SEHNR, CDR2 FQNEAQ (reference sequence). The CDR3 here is CASRHNRGRRWTEAFF. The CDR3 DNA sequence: TGTGCCAGCAGGCACAATCGCGGCAGAAGGTGGACTGAAGCTTTCTTT.

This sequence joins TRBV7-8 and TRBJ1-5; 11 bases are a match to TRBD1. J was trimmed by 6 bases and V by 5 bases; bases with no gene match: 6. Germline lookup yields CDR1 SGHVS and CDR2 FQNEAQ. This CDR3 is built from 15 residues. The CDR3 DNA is TGTGCCAGCAGCCACCGGGACAGGGGGTTTCAGCCCCAGCATTTT. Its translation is CASSHRDRGFQPQHF.

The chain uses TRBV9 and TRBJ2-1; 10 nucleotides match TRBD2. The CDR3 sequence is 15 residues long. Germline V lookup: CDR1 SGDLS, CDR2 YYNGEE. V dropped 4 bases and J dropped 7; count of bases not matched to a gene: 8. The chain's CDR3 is CASSTTSGAGNEQFF. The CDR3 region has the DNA TGTGCCAGCAGCACCACTAGCGGGGCGGGGAATGAGCAGTTCTTC. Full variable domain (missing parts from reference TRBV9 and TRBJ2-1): DSGVTQTPKHLITATGQRVTLRCSPRSGDLSVYWYQQSLDQGLQFLIQYYNGEERAKGNILERFSAQQFPDLHSELNLSSLELGDSALYFCASSTTSGAGNEQFFGPGTRLTVL.

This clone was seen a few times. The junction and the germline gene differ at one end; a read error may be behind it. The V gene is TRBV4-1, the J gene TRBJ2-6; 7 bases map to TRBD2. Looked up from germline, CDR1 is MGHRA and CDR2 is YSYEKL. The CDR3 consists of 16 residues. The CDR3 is CASSQKSGIGANVLTF. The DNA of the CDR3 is TGTGCCAGCAGCCAGAAAAGCGGGATTGGGGCCAACGTCCTGACTTTC.

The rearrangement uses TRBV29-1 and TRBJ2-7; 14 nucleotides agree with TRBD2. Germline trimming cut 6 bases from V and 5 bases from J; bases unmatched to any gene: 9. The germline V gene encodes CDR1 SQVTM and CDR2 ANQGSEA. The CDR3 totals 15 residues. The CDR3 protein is CSVAGGLAGVHEQYF. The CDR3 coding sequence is TGCAGCGTCGCCGGGGGACTAGCGGGAGTCCACGAGCAGTACTTC.

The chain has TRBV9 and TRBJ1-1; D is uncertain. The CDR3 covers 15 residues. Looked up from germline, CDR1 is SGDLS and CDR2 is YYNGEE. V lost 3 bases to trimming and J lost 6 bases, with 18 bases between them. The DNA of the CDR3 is TGTGCCAGCAGCGCAGCCGGGCCTGGCGGGGCTGAAGCTTTCTTT. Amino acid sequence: CASSAAGPGGAEAFF.